This TCR beta chain was sequenced for a study of blood T cell repertoires in COVID-19. Enrollees, about 18 to 95 years old, lived in some 24 US areas. Categorization into cohorts depended on clinical history that participants reported. Before they entered the study, exposed participants had met a COVID-19 case within 2 weeks. V lost 2 bases to trimming and J lost 7 bases, with 9 bases between them. CDR1 and CDR2 from the germline V gene are MNHNS and SASEGT. The CDR3 extends over 13 amino acids. TCRdb's copy holds only in-frame clones and misses some; the assay was immunoSEQ multiplex PCR. The data show some 270,000 clones, with approximately 84% seen just once and more than 6.5% held by the top ten.

V is TRBV6-1 and J is TRBJ1-5, with D hard to call. This receptor was obtained from a woman between 45 and 60 years old who had been exposed to COVID-19. The sample taken for sequencing was PBMCs or T cells enriched from blood (not recorded which). The CDR3 nucleotides read TGTGCCAGCAGTGAAATGGGAGGGCAGCCCCAGCATTTT. Its protein product is CASSEMGGQPQHF.